Following are 26 T cell receptor beta chains from one sample sequenced in a study of blood T cell repertoires in COVID-19. Sequencing used immunoSEQ multiplex PCR; TCRdb keeps in-frame clones, though not all of them. The table has more than 85,000 clones, roughly four fifths seen once. The sample comprised peripheral blood. The source of these receptors is a woman aged 55-69 years with acute or convalescent COVID-19.

The chain is built from TRBV5-1 and TRBJ2-2; 7 bases line up with TRBD2. This CDR3 has 14 residues. V gave up 2 bases and J gave up 3 bases; unmatched junction bases: 1. Germline-derived CDR1 and CDR2 are SGHRS and YFSETQ. CDR3 coding DNA: TGCGCCAGCAGCTTCGGACTAGACACCGGGGAGCTGTTTTTT. Translation: CASSFGLDTGELFF.

The V gene is TRBV5-1, the J gene TRBJ1-3; TRBD1 aligns across 8 bases. V dropped 4 bases and J dropped 0; count of bases not matched to a gene: 9. The CDR3 is 17 residues long. From germline, CDR1 is SGHRS and CDR2 YFSETQ. The CDR3 sequence is CASSLAGTGGSGNTIYF. CDR3 coding DNA: TGCGCCAGCAGCCTGGCCGGGACAGGAGGCTCTGGAAACACCATATATTTT.

This chain connects TRBV28 to TRBJ1-1; 10 bases align to TRBD1. The CDR3 consists of 16 residues. Trimming removed 5 bases from V and 1 base from J; junction bases left unmatched: 7. Germline V gene lookup returns CDR1 MDHEN and CDR2 SYDVKM. CDR3 nucleotide sequence: TGTGCCAGCAGTGACGGACAGGGGGTTAGGAACACTGAAGCTTTCTTT. Encoded protein: CASSDGQGVRNTEAFF.

The genes are TRBV9 and TRBJ1-1; 7 nucleotides line up with TRBD1. Per the germline V gene, CDR1 is SGDLS and CDR2 is YYNGEE. The V and J ends lost 3 bases and 11 bases, in that order; junction bases with no gene match: 10. The CDR3 contains 13 residues. The CDR3 spells CASSGVETGSAFF. The CDR3 coding sequence is TGTGCCAGCAGCGGGGTCGAGACAGGGAGCGCTTTCTTT.

The gene calls are TRBV4-3 and TRBJ1-6; D call uncertain. Between the trimmed V and J ends, which lost 3 bases and 5 bases, there was a span of 17 bases. Germline lookup yields CDR1 LGHNA and CDR2 YSLEER. CDR3 length: 17 amino acids. DNA of the CDR3: TGCGCCAGCAGCCAGCGGCCTTGGAGGGCAAATAATTCACCCCTCCACTTT. This sequence encodes CASSQRPWRANNSPLHF.

The chain links TRBV30 to TRBJ1-6; weak D call: TRBD1 (5 bases). V was clipped by 4 bases and J by 6 bases, with 13 bases between them. Germline V CDR1 and CDR2: GTSNPN, SVGIG (reference sequence). The CDR3 consists of 14 residues. The CDR3 region is CAWTPGRINSPLHF. DNA of the CDR3: TGTGCCTGGACCCCAGGGCGAATTAATTCACCCCTCCACTTT. Full variable domain (outside the CDR3, taken from reference TRBV30 and TRBJ1-6): SQTIHQWPATLVQPVGSPLSLECTVEGTSNPNLYWYRQAAGRGLQLLFYSVGIGQISSEVPQNLSASRPQDRQFILSSKKLLLSDSGFYLCAWTPGRINSPLHFGNGTRLTVT.

The V call is TRBV2, the J call TRBJ1-2; D is unclear. Germline lookup yields CDR1 SNHLY and CDR2 FYNNEI. The CDR3 sequence is 16 residues long. V shed 4 bases and J shed 4 bases, with 19 bases lying between them. The CDR3, as DNA: TGTGCCAGCAGTGTCGGTCTCCCGGGATTAGGCTATGGCTACACCTTC. It translates to CASSVGLPGLGYGYTF.

The chain employs TRBV19 and TRBJ1-1; TRBD1 might be the D (5 bases). The V gene's germline CDR1 is LNHDA and CDR2 SQIVND (reference sequence). V shed 7 bases and J shed 1 base, with 10 bases lying between them. There are 13 residues in the CDR3. This CDR3 reads CASISGQNTEAFF. The CDR3 nucleotides read TGTGCCAGTATCTCAGGACAGAACACTGAAGCTTTCTTT. Using reference TRBV19 and TRBJ1-1 for the parts outside the CDR3, the full variable domain is DGGITQSPKYLFRKEGQNVTLSCEQNLNHDAMYWYRQDPGQGLRLIYYSQIVNDFQKGDIAEGYSVSREKKESFPLTVTSAQKNPTAFYLCASISGQNTEAFFGQGTRLTVV.

The rearrangement links TRBV7-8 to TRBJ2-7, with 7 bases matching TRBD1. The CDR3 extends over 13 amino acids. Germline CDR1 and CDR2: SGHVS and FQNEAQ. J was trimmed by 1 base and V by 5 bases; bases with no gene match: 2. CDR3 sequence reads: CASSRQGSYEQYF. The CDR3 region has the DNA TGTGCCAGCAGCAGACAGGGTTCCTACGAGCAGTACTTC.

This clone has just one count. The chain combines TRBV7-2 with TRBJ2-7; 10 bases are shared with TRBD2. With V trimmed by 5 bases and J by 4 bases, 5 bases remained unmatched. In germline, CDR1 is SGHTA, CDR2 FQGNSA. This CDR3 spans 14 amino acids. The CDR3 sequence: CASSLLAGTYEQYF. CDR3 in DNA: TGTGCCAGCAGCCTACTAGCGGGGACATACGAGCAGTACTTC. Using reference TRBV7-2 and TRBJ2-7 for the parts outside the CDR3, the full variable domain is GAGVSQSPSNKVTEKGKDVELRCDPISGHTALYWYRQSLGQGLEFLIYFQGNSAPDKSGLPSDRFSAERTGGSVSTLTIQRTQQEDSAVYLCASSLLAGTYEQYFGPGTRLTVT.

The chain couples TRBV14 to TRBJ2-3, with 9 bases aligning to TRBD1. CDR1 is SGHDN and CDR2 is FVKESK in the germline V gene. The CDR3 covers 18 residues. V was pared by 0 bases and J by 1 base, with 8 bases of the junction left unmatched. CDR3 nucleotides: TGTGCCAGCAGCCAAGACCGGGACAGGGCCTCCCGCACAGATACGCAGTATTTT. This translates into CASSQDRDRASRTDTQYF.

A few counts support this clone. The chain carries TRBV4-2 and TRBJ2-1; D unresolved. The CDR3 sequence is 16 residues long. Germline CDR1 LGHNA, CDR2 YNFKEQ. Trimming cost V 3 bases and J 0 bases, with 12 bases left between them. This CDR3 is CASSQIAQSSYNEQFF. The CDR3 region has the DNA TGTGCCAGCAGCCAGATAGCTCAAAGCTCCTACAATGAGCAGTTCTTC.

This clone was detected only a few times. The V call is TRBV5-6, the J call TRBJ2-7; possible D gene TRBD1, 6 bases. The germline CDR1 and CDR2 sequences are SGHDT and YYEEEE. V was clipped by 3 bases and J by 4 bases, with 11 bases between them. The CDR3 spans 13 residues. CDR3 bases: TGTGCCAGCAGCTCCCAGGACAGATACGAGCAGTACTTC. Protein: CASSSQDRYEQYF.

The chain joins TRBV6-5 to TRBJ1-2, with D possibly TRBD1 on 5 matching bases. V shed 0 bases and J shed 4 bases, with 12 bases lying between them. This CDR3 comprises 15 residues. Germline V gene sequence: CDR1 MNHEY, CDR2 SVGAGI. CDR3 nucleotide sequence: TGTGCCAGCAGTTACTCGGAGGGGCTCGGCTATGGCTACACCTTC. Protein sequence: CASSYSEGLGYGYTF.

This clone was seen only a few times. The chain combines TRBV3-1 (or the pseudogene TRBV3-2) with TRBJ1-2; no definite D call. The germline V and J ends were trimmed by 0 bases and 8 bases, with 10 bases remaining between them. Germline V lookup: CDR1 LGHDT, CDR2 YNNKEL (reference sequence). The CDR3 is 13 residues long. CDR3 nucleotides: TGTGCCAGCAGCCAAGATGTGAGGGTCGGCTACACCTTC. This gives the protein CASSQDVRVGYTF.

V is TRBV7-3 and J is TRBJ2-5; TRBD2 matches 11 bases. CDR1 is SGHTA, CDR2 FQGTGA, per germline. V lost 0 bases and J lost 4; bases outside the gene matches: 1. The CDR3 totals 15 residues. The CDR3 bases are TGTGCCAGCAGCTTAACTAGCGGGGGGGGAGAGACCCAGTACTTC. Its translation is CASSLTSGGGETQYF.

The chain is built from TRBV7-3 and TRBJ2-1; the D gene is possibly TRBD1 (6 bases). Germline V gives CDR1 SGHTA, CDR2 FQGTGA. The length of the CDR3 is 14 residues. With 5 bases removed from V and 0 bases from J, the gap between germline ends came to 8 bases. The CDR3 spells CASSRGHSYNEQFF. In nucleotides, the CDR3 is TGTGCCAGCAGCCGGGGACACTCCTACAATGAGCAGTTCTTC.

This clone has a handful of counts. The J gene is TRBJ1-1, the V gene TRBV24-1, with D unclear. CDR3 size: 15 residues. Trimming pared 5 bases from V and 3 bases from J, leaving 15 bases between. In germline, CDR1 is KGHDR, CDR2 SFDVKD. As DNA, the CDR3 is TGTGCCACCAGTGTTGGGGAGGTGGAGGACACTGAAGCTTTCTTT. Translation: CATSVGEVEDTEAFF.

The chain has TRBV4-1 and TRBJ2-3; 8 bases line up with TRBD2. The CDR3 contains 16 residues. V was pared by 1 base and J by 4 bases, with 7 bases of the junction left unmatched. CDR1 and CDR2 from the germline V gene are MGHRA and YSYEKL. CDR3 nucleotide sequence: TGCGCCAGCAGCCAAGGGCGGGGGGCCAGGGCAGATACGCAGTATTTT. It codes for CASSQGRGARADTQYF.

This chain links TRBV5-1 with TRBJ1-1; 10 positions match TRBD1. With V trimmed by 4 bases and J by 10 bases, 16 bases remained unmatched. This CDR3 is 16 amino acids long. Germline V lookup: CDR1 SGHRS, CDR2 YFSETQ. The CDR3, as DNA: TGCGCCAGCAGCCCCGGAGGGGACAGGGGCGGATCGAGAGCTTTCTTT. Amino acids: CASSPGGDRGGSRAFF.

This sequence joins TRBV18 and TRBJ1-2; D unresolved. V was trimmed by 2 bases and J by 7 bases, leaving 11 bases between them. CDR3 length: 13 residues. In germline, CDR1 is KGHSH, CDR2 LQKENI. Written as DNA, the CDR3 is TGTGCCAGCTCACCAGGTCGCCTACGTGGCTACACCTTC. It codes for CASSPGRLRGYTF.

The CDR3 DNA is TGTGCCAGCTCACCCGTGCAGGATTTCTCTGGAAACACCATATATTTT. This encodes CASSPVQDFSGNTIYF. The rearrangement links TRBV18 to TRBJ1-3; D ambiguous. This CDR3 contains 16 residues. Germline V gene sequence: CDR1 KGHSH, CDR2 LQKENI. The ends were cut back, 3 bases at V and 0 bases at J, with 12 bases in the middle.

This chain uses TRBV6-4 with TRBJ1-1, with D perhaps matching TRBD1 (6 bases). The V and J ends lost 3 bases and 1 base respectively, with 12 bases between them. Looked up from germline, CDR1 is MRHNA and CDR2 is SNTAGT. The CDR3 is made up of 15 amino acids. In DNA, the CDR3 is TGTGCCAGCAGTGAATTTGGACAGAAGAACACTGAAGCTTTCTTT. This translates into CASSEFGQKNTEAFF.

This rearrangement joins TRBV5-1 to TRBJ2-1; tentative D call: TRBD2 (7 bases). The CDR3 is 15 amino acids. Germline V lookup: CDR1 SGHRS, CDR2 YFSETQ. V was cut by 0 bases and J by 7 bases, with 14 bases left in between. In DNA, the CDR3 is TGCGCCAGCAGCTTGGGGGGGGGCGCAGGGAATGAGCAGTTCTTC. It is translated as CASSLGGGAGNEQFF.

The V and J genes are TRBV9 and TRBJ2-5, with D perhaps matching TRBD1 (5 bases). There are 14 residues in the CDR3. Trimming stripped 1 base from V and 1 base from J, with 8 bases between. Germline values: CDR1 SGDLS, CDR2 YYNGEE. The CDR3 is CASSVWGSQETQYF. The CDR3 coding sequence is TGTGCCAGCAGCGTATGGGGCAGCCAAGAGACCCAGTACTTC. Complete variable domain (other parts from reference TRBV9 and TRBJ2-5): DSGVTQTPKHLITATGQRVTLRCSPRSGDLSVYWYQQSLDQGLQFLIQYYNGEERAKGNILERFSAQQFPDLHSELNLSSLELGDSALYFCASSVWGSQETQYFGPGTRLLVL.

The V gene is TRBV18, the J gene TRBJ1-2, with D unresolved. The CDR3 loop spans 17 amino acids. CDR1 and CDR2 from the germline V gene are KGHSH and LQKENI. V lost 6 bases, J lost 6 bases, and 26 bases lay in between. CDR3 in DNA: TGTGCCAGCTCTGCCCAATACACCACCCCGGGTAGAGATGGCTACACCTTC. Protein sequence: CASSAQYTTPGRDGYTF.